This T cell receptor (beta chain) was profiled in a study of shared clonotypes between healthy human individuals. Sorted-subset replicate PCR reactions contained roughly 200 ng DNA, corresponding to about 30,000 T cell genomes. Assay used: immunoSEQ multiplex PCR; TCRdb lists only in-frame clones, some missing. Of some 1,100,000 clones listed, 70% to 80% are singletons. Germline V gene sequence: CDR1 SGHVT, CDR2 SQSDAQ. CDR3 length: 17 amino acids. Trimming removed 5 bases from V and 0 bases from J; junction bases left unmatched: 9. The sequenced sample was memory CD4+ T cells from PBMCs. Subset in this sample: CD45RA-negative fraction. The chain is built from TRBV7-4 and TRBJ2-4; 8 bases agree with TRBD2. This TCR came from a man between 18 and 29 years old in good health. Some clones in this sample may be carry-over from other donors' samples. The CDR3 loop reads CASSLQTSGIAKNIQYF. The CDR3 nucleotides are TGTGCCAGCAGCCTCCAAACTAGCGGAATAGCCAAAAACATTCAGTACTTC.